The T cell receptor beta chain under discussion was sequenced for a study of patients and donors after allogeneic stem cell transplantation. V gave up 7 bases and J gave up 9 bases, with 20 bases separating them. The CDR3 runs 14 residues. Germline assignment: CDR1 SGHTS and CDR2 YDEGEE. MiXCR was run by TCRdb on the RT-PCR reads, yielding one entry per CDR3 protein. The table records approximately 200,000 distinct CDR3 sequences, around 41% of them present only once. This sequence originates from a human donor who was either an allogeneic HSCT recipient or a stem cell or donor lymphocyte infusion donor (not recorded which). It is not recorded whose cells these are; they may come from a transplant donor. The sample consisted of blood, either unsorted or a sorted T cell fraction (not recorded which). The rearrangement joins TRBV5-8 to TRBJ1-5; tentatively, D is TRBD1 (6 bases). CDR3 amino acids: CASGRRDTRGPQHF. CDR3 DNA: TGTGCCAGCGGCCGAAGGGACACCCGAGGGCCCCAGCATTTT.